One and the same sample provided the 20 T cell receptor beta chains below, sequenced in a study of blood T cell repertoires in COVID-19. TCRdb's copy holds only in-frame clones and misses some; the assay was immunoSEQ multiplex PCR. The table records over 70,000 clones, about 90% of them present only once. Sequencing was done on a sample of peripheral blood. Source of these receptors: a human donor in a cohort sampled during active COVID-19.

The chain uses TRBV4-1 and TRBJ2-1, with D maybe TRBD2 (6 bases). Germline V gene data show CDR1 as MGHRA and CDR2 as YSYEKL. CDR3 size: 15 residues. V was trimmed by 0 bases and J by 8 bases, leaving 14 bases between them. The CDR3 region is CASSQDREASDEQFF. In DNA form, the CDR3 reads TGCGCCAGCAGCCAAGATAGGGAGGCTAGTGATGAGCAGTTCTTC.

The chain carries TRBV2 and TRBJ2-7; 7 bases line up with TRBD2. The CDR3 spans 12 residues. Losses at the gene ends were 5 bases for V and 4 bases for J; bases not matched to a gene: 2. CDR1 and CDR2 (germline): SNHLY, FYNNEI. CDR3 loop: CASSLAEYEQYF. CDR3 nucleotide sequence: TGTGCCAGCAGTCTAGCGGAATACGAGCAGTACTTC.

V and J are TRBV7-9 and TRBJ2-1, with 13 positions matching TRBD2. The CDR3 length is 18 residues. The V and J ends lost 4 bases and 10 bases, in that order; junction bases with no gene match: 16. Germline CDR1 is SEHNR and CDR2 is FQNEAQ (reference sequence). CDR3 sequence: CASSYPKGAGTSGEEQFF. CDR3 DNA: TGTGCCAGCAGCTACCCCAAGGGGGCGGGGACTAGCGGGGAGGAGCAGTTCTTC.

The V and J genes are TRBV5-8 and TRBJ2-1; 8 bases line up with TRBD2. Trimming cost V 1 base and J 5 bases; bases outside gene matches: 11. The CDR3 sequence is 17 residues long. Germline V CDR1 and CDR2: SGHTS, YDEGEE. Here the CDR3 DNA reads TGTGCCAGCAGCTTGTTATGGCGGGGGGACCCTCACAATGAGCAGTTCTTC. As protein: CASSLLWRGDPHNEQFF.

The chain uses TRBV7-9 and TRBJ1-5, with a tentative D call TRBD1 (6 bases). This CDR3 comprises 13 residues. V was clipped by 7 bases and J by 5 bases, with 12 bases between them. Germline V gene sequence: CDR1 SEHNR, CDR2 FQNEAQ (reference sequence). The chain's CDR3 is CASTAGGYQPQHF. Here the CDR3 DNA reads TGTGCCAGCACGGCGGGGGGCTATCAGCCCCAGCATTTT.

For the CDR3, the DNA is TGTGCCATTCATGCTAGCGGGGGGAAATACGAGCAGTACTTC. Translated: CAIHASGGKYEQYF. This sequence joins TRBV28 and TRBJ2-7; 11 bases map to TRBD2. V trimming: 10 bases; J trimming: 4 bases; junction bases outside the gene matches: 9. Germline assignment: CDR1 MDHEN and CDR2 SYDVKM. This CDR3 is built from 14 residues.

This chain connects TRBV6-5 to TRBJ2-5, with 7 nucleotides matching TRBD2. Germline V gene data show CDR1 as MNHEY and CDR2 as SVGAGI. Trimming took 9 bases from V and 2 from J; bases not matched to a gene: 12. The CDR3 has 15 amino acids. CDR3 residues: CASAGDLRGQETQYF. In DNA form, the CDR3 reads TGTGCCAGTGCGGGAGATCTTCGGGGGCAAGAGACCCAGTACTTC.

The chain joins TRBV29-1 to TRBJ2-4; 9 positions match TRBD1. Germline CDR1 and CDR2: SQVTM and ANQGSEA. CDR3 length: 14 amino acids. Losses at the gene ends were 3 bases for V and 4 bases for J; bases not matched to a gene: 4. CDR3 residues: CSVDPGTGKNIQYF. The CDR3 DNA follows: TGCAGCGTTGATCCCGGGACAGGGAAAAACATTCAGTACTTC.

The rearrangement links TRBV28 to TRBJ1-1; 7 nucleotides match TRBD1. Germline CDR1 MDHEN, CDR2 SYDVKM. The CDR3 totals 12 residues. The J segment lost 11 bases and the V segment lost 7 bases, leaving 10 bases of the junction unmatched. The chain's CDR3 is CASNLGGGVAFF. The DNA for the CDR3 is TGTGCCAGCAACTTAGGGGGCGGGGTGGCTTTCTTT.

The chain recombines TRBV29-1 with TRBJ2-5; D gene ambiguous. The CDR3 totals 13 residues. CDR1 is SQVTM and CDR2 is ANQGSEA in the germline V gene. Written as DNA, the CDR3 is TGCCACCCTACCGGTGGGCCCCAAGAGACCCAGTACTTC. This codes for CHPTGGPQETQYF.

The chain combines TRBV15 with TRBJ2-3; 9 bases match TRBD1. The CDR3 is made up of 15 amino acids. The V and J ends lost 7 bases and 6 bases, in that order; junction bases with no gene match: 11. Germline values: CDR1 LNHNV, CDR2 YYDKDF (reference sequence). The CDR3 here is CATTGTGLGGDTQYF. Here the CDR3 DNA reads TGTGCCACCACGGGGACAGGGTTAGGTGGTGATACGCAGTATTTT.

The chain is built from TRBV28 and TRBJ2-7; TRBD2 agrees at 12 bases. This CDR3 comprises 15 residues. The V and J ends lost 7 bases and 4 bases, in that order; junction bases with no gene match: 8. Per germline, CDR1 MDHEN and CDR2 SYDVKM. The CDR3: CASISLAGGEYEQYF. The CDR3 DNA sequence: TGTGCCAGCATAAGCCTAGCGGGAGGGGAATACGAGCAGTACTTC.

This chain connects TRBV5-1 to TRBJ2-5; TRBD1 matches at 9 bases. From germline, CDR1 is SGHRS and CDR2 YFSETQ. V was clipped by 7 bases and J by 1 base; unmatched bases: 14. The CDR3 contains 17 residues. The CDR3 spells CASGAGGTGPTQETQYF. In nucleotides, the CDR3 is TGCGCCAGCGGAGCGGGTGGGACAGGGCCCACCCAAGAGACCCAGTACTTC.

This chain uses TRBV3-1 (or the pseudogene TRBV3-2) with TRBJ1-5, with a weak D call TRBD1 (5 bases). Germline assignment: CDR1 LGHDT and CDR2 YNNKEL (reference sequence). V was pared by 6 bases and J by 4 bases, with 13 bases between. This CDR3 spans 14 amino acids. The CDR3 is CASSPQGKNQPQHF. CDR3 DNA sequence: TGTGCCAGCAGTCCTCAGGGAAAGAATCAGCCCCAGCATTTT.

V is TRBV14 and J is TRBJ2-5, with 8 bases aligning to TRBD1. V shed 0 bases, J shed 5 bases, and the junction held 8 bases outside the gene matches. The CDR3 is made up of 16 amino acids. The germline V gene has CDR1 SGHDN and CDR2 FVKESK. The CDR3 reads CASSQESRGLEETQYF. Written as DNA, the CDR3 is TGTGCCAGCAGCCAAGAGTCCAGGGGGCTTGAGGAGACCCAGTACTTC.

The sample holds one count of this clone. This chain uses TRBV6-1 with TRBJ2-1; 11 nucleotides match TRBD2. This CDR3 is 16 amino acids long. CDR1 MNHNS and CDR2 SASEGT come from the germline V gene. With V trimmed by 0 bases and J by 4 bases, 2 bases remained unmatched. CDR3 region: CASSEARTSGYNEQFF. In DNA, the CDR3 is TGTGCCAGCAGTGAAGCTCGGACTAGCGGGTACAATGAGCAGTTCTTC.

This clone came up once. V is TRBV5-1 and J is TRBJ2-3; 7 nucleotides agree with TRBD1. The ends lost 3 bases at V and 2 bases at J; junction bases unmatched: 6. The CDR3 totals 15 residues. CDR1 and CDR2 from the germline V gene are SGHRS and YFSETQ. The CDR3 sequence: CASSSRQGHTDTQYF. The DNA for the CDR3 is TGCGCCAGCAGCTCACGACAGGGCCACACAGATACGCAGTATTTT.

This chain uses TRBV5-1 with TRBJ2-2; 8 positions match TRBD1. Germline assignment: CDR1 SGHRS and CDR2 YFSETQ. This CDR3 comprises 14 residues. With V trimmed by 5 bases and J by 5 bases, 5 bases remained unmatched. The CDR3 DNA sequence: TGCGCCAGCAGTCCCGGGACAGGAACCGGGGAGCTGTTTTTT. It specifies CASSPGTGTGELFF.

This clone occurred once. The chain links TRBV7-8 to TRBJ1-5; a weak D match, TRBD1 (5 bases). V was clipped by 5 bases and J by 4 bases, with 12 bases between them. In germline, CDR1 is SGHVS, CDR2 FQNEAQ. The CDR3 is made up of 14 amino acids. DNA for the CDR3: TGTGCCAGCAGCGCACAAGACAGAAATCAGCCCCAGCATTTT. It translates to CASSAQDRNQPQHF.

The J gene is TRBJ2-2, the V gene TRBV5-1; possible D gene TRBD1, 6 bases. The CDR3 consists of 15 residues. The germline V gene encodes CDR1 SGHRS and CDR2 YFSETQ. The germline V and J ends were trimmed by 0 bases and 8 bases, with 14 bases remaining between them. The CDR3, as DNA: TGCGCCAGCAGCTTGGAGGCCAGGGGATATGGGGAGCTGTTTTTT. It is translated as CASSLEARGYGELFF.